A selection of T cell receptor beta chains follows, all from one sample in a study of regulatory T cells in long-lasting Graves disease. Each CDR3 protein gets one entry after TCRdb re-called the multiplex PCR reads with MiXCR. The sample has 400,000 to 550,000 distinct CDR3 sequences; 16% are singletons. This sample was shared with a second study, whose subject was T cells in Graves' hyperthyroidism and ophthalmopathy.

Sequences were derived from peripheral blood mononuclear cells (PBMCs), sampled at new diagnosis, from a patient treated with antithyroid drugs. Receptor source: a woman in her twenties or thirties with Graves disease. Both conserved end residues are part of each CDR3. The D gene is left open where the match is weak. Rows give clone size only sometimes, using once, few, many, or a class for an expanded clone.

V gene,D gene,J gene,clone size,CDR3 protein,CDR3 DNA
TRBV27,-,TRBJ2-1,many,CASSLFAGTRNEQFF,TGTGCCAGCAGTTTATTTGCGGGAACCCGGAATGAGCAGTTCTTC
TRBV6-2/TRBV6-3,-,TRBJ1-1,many,CASSYFGQGNTEAFF,TGTGCCAGCAGTTACTTCGGGCAGGGTAACACTGAAGCTTTCTTT
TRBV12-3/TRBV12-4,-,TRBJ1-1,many,CASSLPVGEAFF,TGTGCCAGCAGTCTACCAGTCGGTGAAGCTTTCTTT
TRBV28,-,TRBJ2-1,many,CASSPGGTLPFNEQFF,TGTGCCAGCAGTCCAGGGGGGACTCTTCCTTTCAATGAGCAGTTCTTC
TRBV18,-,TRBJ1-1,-,CASSPNTGQSMNTEAFF,TGTGCCAGCTCACCAAATACAGGGCAATCAATGAACACTGAAGCTTTCTTT
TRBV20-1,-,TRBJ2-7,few,CSARDLDFSYEQYF,TGCAGTGCTAGAGATCTGGACTTCAGCTACGAGCAGTACTTC
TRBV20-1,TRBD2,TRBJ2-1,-,CSAKGTSRYNEQFF,TGCAGTGCTAAGGGGACTAGCAGATACAATGAGCAGTTCTTC
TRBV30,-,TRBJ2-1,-,CAWSVRNLEQFF,TGTGCCTGGAGTGTAAGAAATCTGGAGCAGTTCTTC
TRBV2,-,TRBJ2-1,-,CASSGELQSNEQFF,TGTGCCAGCAGTGGGGAGCTCCAGAGCAATGAGCAGTTCTTC
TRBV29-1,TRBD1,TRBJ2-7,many,CSVDAGTVVEEQYF,TGCAGCGTTGACGCCGGGACAGTAGTAGAAGAGCAGTACTTC
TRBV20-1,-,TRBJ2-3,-,CSARQWAADTQYF,TGCAGTGCTAGGCAGTGGGCGGCAGATACGCAGTATTTT
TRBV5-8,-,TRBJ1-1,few,CASSLPGRFLEAFF,TGTGCCAGCAGCTTGCCAGGACGTTTTCTTGAAGCTTTCTTT
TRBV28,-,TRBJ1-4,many,CASKLGAWGEKLFF,TGTGCCAGCAAACTAGGGGCCTGGGGCGAAAAACTGTTTTTT
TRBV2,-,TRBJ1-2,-,CASRVPQGSYGYTF,TGTGCCAGCAGGGTTCCCCAGGGTTCCTATGGCTACACCTTC
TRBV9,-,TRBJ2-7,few,CASSSDLTYEQYF,TGTGCCAGCAGCTCCGACCTTACCTACGAGCAGTACTTC
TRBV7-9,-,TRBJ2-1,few,CASSYKREQFF,TGTGCCAGCAGTTACAAAAGGGAGCAGTTCTTC
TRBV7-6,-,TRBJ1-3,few,CASSLAYTGNTIYF,TGTGCCAGCAGCTTAGCCTACACTGGAAACACCATATATTTT
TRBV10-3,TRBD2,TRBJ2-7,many,CAISERGWGLAAYEQYF,TGTGCCATCAGTGAAAGAGGGTGGGGACTAGCGGCCTACGAGCAGTACTTC
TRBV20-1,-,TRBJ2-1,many,CSATISNSYNEQFF,TGCAGTGCTACCATTAGTAACTCCTACAATGAGCAGTTCTTC
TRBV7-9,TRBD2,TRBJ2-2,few,CASPRREGRPNTGELFF,TGTGCCAGCCCGCGGCGGGAGGGCCGTCCTAACACCGGGGAGCTGTTTTTT
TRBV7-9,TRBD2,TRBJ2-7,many,CASSLVKSGRAYEQYF,TGTGCCAGCAGCTTAGTTAAAAGCGGGAGGGCCTACGAGCAGTACTTC
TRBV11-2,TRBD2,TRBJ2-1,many,CASSFSSGSVNEQFF,TGTGCCAGCAGCTTCTCTAGCGGGAGTGTCAATGAGCAGTTCTTC
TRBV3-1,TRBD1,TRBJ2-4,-,CASSQDLDRGKNIQYF,TGTGCCAGCAGCCAAGACCTTGACAGGGGTAAAAACATTCAGTACTTC
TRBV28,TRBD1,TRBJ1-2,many,CASSLSAGGVGYTF,TGTGCCAGCAGTTTGAGTGCAGGGGGCGTCGGTTACACCTTC
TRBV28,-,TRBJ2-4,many,CASSFSTRGRAKNIQYF,TGTGCCAGCAGTTTCTCAACCCGGGGTCGAGCCAAAAACATTCAGTACTTC
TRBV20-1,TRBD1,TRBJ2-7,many,CSASGQGGEQYF,TGCAGTGCTAGTGGACAGGGCGGCGAGCAGTACTTC
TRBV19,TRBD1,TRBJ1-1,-,CASNPGQGSGNAFF,TGTGCCAGTAACCCGGGACAGGGAAGCGGCAATGCTTTCTTT
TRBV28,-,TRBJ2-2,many,CASRNRALTPPNTGELFF,TGTGCCAGCAGGAACCGGGCCCTAACTCCGCCAAACACCGGGGAGCTGTTTTTT
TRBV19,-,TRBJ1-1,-,CASSNTAEAFF,TGTGCCAGTAGCAATACCGCTGAAGCTTTCTTT
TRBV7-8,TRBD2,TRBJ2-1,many,CASSLDGLAGGSSYNEQFF,TGTGCCAGCAGCTTAGATGGGCTAGCGGGAGGGAGCTCCTACAATGAGCAGTTCTTC
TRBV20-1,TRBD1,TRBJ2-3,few,CSATRTGSTDTQYF,TGCAGTGCTACCAGGACAGGTAGCACAGATACGCAGTATTTT
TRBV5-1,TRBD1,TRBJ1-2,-,CASSATQGPYGYTF,TGCGCCAGCAGCGCAACACAGGGGCCCTATGGCTACACCTTC
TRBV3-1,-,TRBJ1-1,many,CASSQVGYTEAFF,TGTGCCAGCAGCCAAGTGGGGTACACTGAAGCTTTCTTT
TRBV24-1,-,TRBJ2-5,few,CATNLRQQETQYF,TGTGCCACCAACCTAAGACAGCAAGAGACCCAGTACTTC
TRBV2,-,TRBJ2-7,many,CASSSVTSYEQYF,TGTGCCAGCAGTTCAGTTACCTCCTACGAGCAGTACTTC
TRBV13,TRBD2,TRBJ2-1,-,CASSFSRRGDNEQFF,TGTGCCAGCAGCTTTTCAAGGCGGGGGGACAATGAGCAGTTCTTC
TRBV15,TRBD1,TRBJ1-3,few,CATSRDYMLFSPNTQGENTIYF,TGTGCCACCAGCAGAGATTATATGTTGTTCAGTCCGAATACACAGGGGGAGAACACCATATATTTT
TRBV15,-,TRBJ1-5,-,CATSRGDGSSNQPQHF,TGTGCCACCAGCAGAGGGGACGGATCTAGCAATCAGCCCCAGCATTTT
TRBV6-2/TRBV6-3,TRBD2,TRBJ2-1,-,CASRTLAGANEQFF,TGTGCCAGCAGAACTCTAGCGGGGGCCAATGAGCAGTTCTTC
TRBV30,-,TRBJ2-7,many,CAAGRTYEQYF,TGTGCCGCGGGGCGGACCTACGAGCAGTACTTC